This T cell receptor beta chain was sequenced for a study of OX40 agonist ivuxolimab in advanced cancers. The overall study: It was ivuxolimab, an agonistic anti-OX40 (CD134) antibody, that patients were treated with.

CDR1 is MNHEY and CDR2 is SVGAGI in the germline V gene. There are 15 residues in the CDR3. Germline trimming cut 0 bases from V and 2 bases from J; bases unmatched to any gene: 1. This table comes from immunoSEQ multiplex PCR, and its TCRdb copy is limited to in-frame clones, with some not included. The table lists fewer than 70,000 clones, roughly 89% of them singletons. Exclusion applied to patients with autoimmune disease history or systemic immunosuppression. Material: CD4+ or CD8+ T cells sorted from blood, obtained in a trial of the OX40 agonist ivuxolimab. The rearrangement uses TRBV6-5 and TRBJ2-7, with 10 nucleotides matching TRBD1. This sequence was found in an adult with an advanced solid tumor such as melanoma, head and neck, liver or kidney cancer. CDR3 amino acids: CASSYSGQGTYEQYF. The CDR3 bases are TGTGCCAGCAGTTACTCGGGACAGGGGACCTACGAGCAGTACTTC.